This is a list of T cell receptor beta chains from one sample in a study of glioma-infiltrating T cells after dendritic cell vaccination. This table comes from immunoSEQ multiplex PCR, and its TCRdb copy is limited to in-frame clones, with some not included. Among 20,000 to 25,000 clones listed, approximately 79% were seen once. The sequencing here drew on blood, taken before dendritic cell vaccination. The receptor set was obtained from a human donor with glioblastoma. The CDR3 runs from the conserved cysteine through the conserved F or W. The D gene is left open where the match is weak. Expanded clones are given a class, and other clones once, few, many or no size at all.

cdr3_aa,cdr3_nt,d_call,clone_size,j_call,v_call
CSAGTAGGYTF,TGCAGTGCCGGGACTGCGGGGGGCTACACCTTC,NA,few,TRBJ1-2,TRBV20-1
CASSSPGLANYEQYF,TGTGCCAGCAGTTCCCCCGGACTAGCCAACTACGAGCAGTACTTC,TRBD2,few,TRBJ2-7,TRBV6-6
CASSALAGAHSEQYF,TGTGCCAGCAGTGCACTAGCGGGAGCTCATTCCGAGCAGTACTTC,TRBD2,few,TRBJ2-7,TRBV6-4
CASSPRDYGYTF,TGTGCCAGCAGTCCTCGGGACTATGGCTACACCTTC,NA,NA,TRBJ1-2,TRBV6-6
CASKGQPIGGETQYF,TGCGCCAGCAAGGGACAACCAATCGGGGGGGAGACCCAGTACTTC,NA,few,TRBJ2-5,TRBV5-1
CASSFVAGGPEETQYF,TGTGCCAGCAGTTTTGTTGCGGGAGGGCCAGAGGAGACCCAGTACTTC,TRBD2,NA,TRBJ2-5,TRBV28
CASSLRDKSSGANVLTF,TGTGCCAGCAGCCTCAGGGATAAAAGCTCTGGGGCCAACGTCCTGACTTTC,NA,few,TRBJ2-6,TRBV7-8
CASSLTGAYSPLHF,TGTGCCAGCAGTTTAACTGGGGCGTACTCACCCCTCCACTTT,NA,few,TRBJ1-6,TRBV27
CASSLGSARGGTDTQYF,TGTGCCAGCAGCTTAGGGTCTGCCAGGGGCGGCACAGATACGCAGTATTTT,NA,NA,TRBJ2-3,TRBV7-2
CASSVAVGTYEQYF,TGTGCCAGCAGCGTAGCAGTCGGGACCTACGAGCAGTACTTC,NA,NA,TRBJ2-7,TRBV9
CASSYGGINSPLHF,TGTGCCAGCAGTTACGGGGGGATAAATTCACCCCTCCACTTT,NA,NA,TRBJ1-6,TRBV6-5
CASTATGSGHAYNEQFF,TGTGCCAGCACCGCAACCGGTAGCGGACATGCCTACAATGAGCAGTTCTTC,NA,once,TRBJ2-1,TRBV11-2
CASKTTGTSQETQYF,TGTGCCAGCAAAACCACCGGGACTAGTCAAGAGACCCAGTACTTC,TRBD2,few,TRBJ2-5,TRBV11-1
CASAGQGAWEKLFF,TGTGCCAGCGCCGGACAGGGGGCTTGGGAAAAACTGTTTTTT,TRBD1,NA,TRBJ1-4,TRBV7-9
CAWSPLTGPLYGYTF,TGTGCCTGGAGTCCGCTAACAGGCCCTCTCTATGGCTACACCTTC,NA,NA,TRBJ1-2,TRBV30
CASSFTAGNTGELFF,TGTGCCAGCAGCTTTACGGCGGGGAACACCGGGGAGCTGTTTTTT,NA,NA,TRBJ2-2,TRBV5-5
CAVNRDRKHPMSSYNEQFF,TGTGCCGTAAACCGGGACAGAAAACACCCTATGAGCTCCTACAATGAGCAGTTCTTC,TRBD1,NA,TRBJ2-1,TRBV7-9
CASSGRGSPLHF,TGTGCCAGCAGTGGGCGCGGTTCACCCCTCCACTTT,NA,NA,TRBJ1-6,TRBV2
CASSEPGTTVNYEQYF,TGTGCCAGCAGTGAACCCGGGACTACCGTGAACTACGAGCAGTACTTC,TRBD2,NA,TRBJ2-7,TRBV6-1
CASSRTGGELFF,TGTGCCAGCAGTAGGACAGGCGGGGAGCTGTTTTTT,TRBD1,NA,TRBJ2-2,TRBV27